This section outlines one T cell receptor (beta chain) sequence together with its context. Its target is unknown. Trimming took off 4 bases at V and 6 bases at J, with 10 bases between the two ends. The CDR3 extends over 13 amino acids. The record originates from a study of T cell responses to AZD1222 COVID-19 vaccine. General study results and limits: Donors were mostly white British, more females; clonal diversity possibly underestimated. Just five or six AZD1222 recipients tested seropositive at baseline. Researchers report vaccine-associated CD4 TCRs spanning spike, with dominance at 160-218 and 743-854. Compared with day 0, the breadth and depth of the Spike-specific TCR repertoire rose significantly after two doses of AZD1222.

This table comes from immunoSEQ multiplex PCR, and its TCRdb copy is limited to in-frame clones, with some not included. The sample carries some 190,000 clones, around 90% recorded once. The TCR comes from an adult who received the AZD1222 COVID-19 vaccine. Sequencing used peripheral blood, obtained 28 days after the second AZD1222 dose. V usage is TRBV23-1 and J usage is TRBJ1-5, with unresolved D. TRBV23-1 is an open reading frame, and its role is uncertain. CDR3 protein: CASSPRSGQPQHF. CDR3 in DNA: TGCGCCAGCAGTCCCAGGTCCGGTCAGCCCCAGCATTTT.